This paragraph reports one TCR beta chain. Antigen unknown. This sample was included in a study of long-term antiretroviral therapy in people with HIV. Survey level was the resolution at which the v3.0 immunoSEQ assay ran. Clones were read by immunoSEQ multiplex PCR, and TCRdb kept only the in-frame ones, dropping some. The profile covers 35,000 to 45,000 clones, with approximately 86% appearing a single time and 3% to 5% taken by the ten largest. Overall study findings and caveats: Subsequent to ART, diversity was augmented yet persisted below that of transplant donor controls. In HIV, the repertoires covered a tighter span of CDR3 lengths than in controls. Someone took the blood between about 2003 and 2018, maybe while older ART regimens were in use.

The CDR3 consists of 13 residues. Germline V CDR1 and CDR2: SGHRS, YFSETQ. The V and J ends lost 7 bases and 3 bases, in that order; junction bases with no gene match: 6. It was in the United States that all participants with HIV were treated. The source was unsorted PBMCs, collected just before starting antiretroviral therapy. The V and J genes are TRBV5-1 and TRBJ2-5; 7 bases are shared with TRBD1. This TCR was sampled from a woman younger than 30 with HIV. CDR3 nucleotide sequence: TGCGCCAGCGCTCGTACAGGGGAAGAGACCCAGTACTTC. This encodes CASARTGEETQYF.